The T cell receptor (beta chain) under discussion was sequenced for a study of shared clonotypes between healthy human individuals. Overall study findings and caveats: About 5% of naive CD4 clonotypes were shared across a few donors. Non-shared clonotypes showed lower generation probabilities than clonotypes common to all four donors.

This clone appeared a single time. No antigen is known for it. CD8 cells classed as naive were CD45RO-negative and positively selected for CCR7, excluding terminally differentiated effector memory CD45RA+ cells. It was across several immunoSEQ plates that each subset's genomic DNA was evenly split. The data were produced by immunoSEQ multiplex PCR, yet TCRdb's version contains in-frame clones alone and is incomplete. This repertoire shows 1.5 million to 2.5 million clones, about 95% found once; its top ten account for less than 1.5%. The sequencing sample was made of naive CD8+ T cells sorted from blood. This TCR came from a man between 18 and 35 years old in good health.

CDR3 nucleotide sequence: TGCGCCAGCAGCTGGACGGGGGGAGGTGAGCAGTTCTTC. The encoded protein is CASSWTGGGEQFF. J is TRBJ2-1 and V is TRBV5-1, with 7 bases matching TRBD2. CDR1 SGHRS and CDR2 YFSETQ come from the germline V gene. Trimming cost V 3 bases and J 9 bases; bases outside gene matches: 6. CDR3 size: 13 residues. Variable domain in full (rest from reference TRBV5-1 and TRBJ2-1): KAGVTQTPRYLIKTRGQQVTLSCSPISGHRSVSWYQQTPGQGLQFLFEYFSETQRNKGNFPGRFSGRQFSNSRSEMNVSTLELGDSALYLCASSWTGGGEQFFGPGTRLTVL.